This TCR beta chain was captured by sequencing in a study of blood T cell repertoires in COVID-19. Clones were read by immunoSEQ multiplex PCR, and TCRdb kept only the in-frame ones, dropping some. The table records some 90,000 clones, 82% of them present only once. Unmatched junction bases numbered 4, after V lost 4 bases and J lost 2 bases. The CDR3 length is 16 residues. The germline gives CDR1 SGHAT, CDR2 FQNNGV. The specimen was peripheral blood. V and J are TRBV11-2 and TRBJ2-2; the match to TRBD2 covers 10 bases. The clonotype originates from a man aged 70-80 years with active or convalescent COVID-19. The DNA of the CDR3 is TGTGCCAGCAGCTCAAAGCGGGGGGGAAACACCGGGGAGCTGTTTTTT. Its protein is CASSSKRGGNTGELFF.